The present T cell receptor (beta chain) was sequenced within a study of blood T cells in healthy people across ages. Trimming shortened V by 1 base and J by 6 bases, and 12 bases separated the two germline ends. The CDR3 has 14 residues. Germline V CDR1 and CDR2: PRHDT, FYEKMQ (reference sequence). Primed by a sample-barcoded 5' primer and a J-beta primer mix, a second PCR proceeded for 7 to 11 cycles. The template-switch adaptor, which had 12 random nucleotides, put a tag on each cDNA molecule. MiXCR, run by TCRdb on the 5' RACE reads, gives a single entry per CDR3 protein. This table has fewer than 900,000 distinct CDR3 sequences, around half appearing once. Researchers report isolating at least 6 million PBMCs per sample.

The clonotype comes from a woman aged 55-69 years in good health. The sequenced material came from blood. The chain links TRBV13 to TRBJ1-2, with a weak D call TRBD1 (6 bases). DNA for the CDR3: TGTGCCAGCAGCTTAGTAGGGGGGAGTGATGGCTACACCTTC. Translated: CASSLVGGSDGYTF.